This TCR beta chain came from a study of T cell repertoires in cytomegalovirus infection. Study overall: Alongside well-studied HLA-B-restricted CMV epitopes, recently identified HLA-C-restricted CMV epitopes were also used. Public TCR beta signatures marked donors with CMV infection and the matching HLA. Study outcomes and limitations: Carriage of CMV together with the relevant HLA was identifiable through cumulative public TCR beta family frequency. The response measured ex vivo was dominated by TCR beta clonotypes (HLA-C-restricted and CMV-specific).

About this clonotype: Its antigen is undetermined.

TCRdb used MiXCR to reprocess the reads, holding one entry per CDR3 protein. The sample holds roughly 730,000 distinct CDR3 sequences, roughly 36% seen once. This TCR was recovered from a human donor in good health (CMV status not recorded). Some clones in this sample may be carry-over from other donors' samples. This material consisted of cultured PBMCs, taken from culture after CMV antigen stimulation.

The chain's CDR3 is CAISRQGPTNSPLHF. The CDR3, as DNA: TGTGCCATCAGCAGACAGGGGCCAACAAATTCACCCCTCCACTTT. The genes are TRBV10-3 and TRBJ1-6; 8 bases are a match to TRBD1. Germline V gene data show CDR1 as ENHRY and CDR2 as SYGVKD. V trimming: 6 bases; J trimming: 7 bases; junction bases outside the gene matches: 8. This CDR3 spans 15 amino acids.